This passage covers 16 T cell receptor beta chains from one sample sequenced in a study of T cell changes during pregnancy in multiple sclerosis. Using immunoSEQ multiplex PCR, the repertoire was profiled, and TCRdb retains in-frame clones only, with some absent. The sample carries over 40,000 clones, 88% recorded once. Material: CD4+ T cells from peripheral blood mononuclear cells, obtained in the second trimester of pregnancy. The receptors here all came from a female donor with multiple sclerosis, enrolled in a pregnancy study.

The CDR3 region is CASSYRDSMNEQFF. As DNA, the CDR3 is TGTGCCAGCAGCTACCGGGACAGCATGAATGAGCAGTTCTTC. This chain joins TRBV5-5 and TRBJ2-1; TRBD1 agrees at 7 bases. CDR1 is SGHKS, CDR2 YYEKEE, per germline (reference sequence). V trimming: 3 bases; J trimming: 7 bases; junction bases outside the gene matches: 7. The CDR3 runs 14 residues.

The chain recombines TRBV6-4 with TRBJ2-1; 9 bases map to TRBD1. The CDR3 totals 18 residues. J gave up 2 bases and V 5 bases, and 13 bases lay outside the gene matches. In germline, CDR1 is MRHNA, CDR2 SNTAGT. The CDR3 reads CASSPRHSQGAPYNEQFF. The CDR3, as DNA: TGTGCCAGCAGTCCTCGACACTCACAGGGGGCCCCCTACAATGAGCAGTTCTTC.

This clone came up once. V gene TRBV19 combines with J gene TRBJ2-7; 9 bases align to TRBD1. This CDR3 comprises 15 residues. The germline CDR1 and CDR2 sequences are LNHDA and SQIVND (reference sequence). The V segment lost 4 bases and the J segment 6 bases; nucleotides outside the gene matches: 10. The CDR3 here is CASSTTGTGLAEQYF. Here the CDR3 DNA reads TGTGCCAGTAGTACCACCGGGACAGGGTTGGCCGAGCAGTACTTC.

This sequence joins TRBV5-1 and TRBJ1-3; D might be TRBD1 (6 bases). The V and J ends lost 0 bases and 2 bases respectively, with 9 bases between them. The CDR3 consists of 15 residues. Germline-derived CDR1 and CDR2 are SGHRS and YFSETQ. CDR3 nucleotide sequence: TGCGCCAGCAGCTTGGATCCAGGGGCTGGAAACACCATATATTTT. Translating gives CASSLDPGAGNTIYF.

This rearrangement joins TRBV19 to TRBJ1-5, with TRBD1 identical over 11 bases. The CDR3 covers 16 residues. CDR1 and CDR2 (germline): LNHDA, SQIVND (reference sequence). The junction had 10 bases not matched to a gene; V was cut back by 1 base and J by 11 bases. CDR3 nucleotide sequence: TGTGCCAGTAGTATAGCTGGGACAGGGGGTGTAGTGGCCCAGCATTTT. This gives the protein CASSIAGTGGVVAQHF.

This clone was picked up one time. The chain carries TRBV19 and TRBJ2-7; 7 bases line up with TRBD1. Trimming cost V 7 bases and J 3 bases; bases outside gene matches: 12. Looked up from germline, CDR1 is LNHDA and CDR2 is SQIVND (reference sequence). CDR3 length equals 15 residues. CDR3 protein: CASKGAAQGRYEQYF. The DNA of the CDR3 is TGTGCCAGTAAGGGGGCGGCCCAGGGACGCTACGAGCAGTACTTC.

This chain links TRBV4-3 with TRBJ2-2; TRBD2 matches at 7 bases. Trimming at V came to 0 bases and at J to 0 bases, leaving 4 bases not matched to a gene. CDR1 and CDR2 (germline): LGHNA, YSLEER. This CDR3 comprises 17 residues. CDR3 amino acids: CASSQDRLAANTGELFF. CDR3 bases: TGCGCCAGCAGCCAAGATCGGCTAGCGGCGAACACCGGGGAGCTGTTTTTT.

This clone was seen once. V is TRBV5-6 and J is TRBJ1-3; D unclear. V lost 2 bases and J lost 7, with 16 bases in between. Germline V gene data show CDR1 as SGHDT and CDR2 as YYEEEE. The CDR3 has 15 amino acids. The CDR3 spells CASSFRGLDRNTIYF. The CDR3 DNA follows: TGTGCCAGCAGCTTTCGAGGTTTGGATAGGAACACCATATATTTT.

The chain's CDR3 is CASQVGEGRRDSEQFF. The CDR3 nucleotides read TGTGCCAGCCAAGTAGGGGAGGGCCGGAGAGATAGTGAGCAGTTCTTC. The gene calls are TRBV2 and TRBJ2-1, with 7 nucleotides matching TRBD2. V trimming: 8 bases; J trimming: 9 bases; junction bases outside the gene matches: 19. Germline loops: CDR1 SNHLY, CDR2 FYNNEI. This CDR3 comprises 16 residues.

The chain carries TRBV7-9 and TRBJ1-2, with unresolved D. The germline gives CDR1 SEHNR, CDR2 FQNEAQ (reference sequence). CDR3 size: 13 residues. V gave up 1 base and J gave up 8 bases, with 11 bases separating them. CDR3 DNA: TGTGCCAGCAGCTTAGATGTGGGGAGAGGCTACACCTTC. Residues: CASSLDVGRGYTF.

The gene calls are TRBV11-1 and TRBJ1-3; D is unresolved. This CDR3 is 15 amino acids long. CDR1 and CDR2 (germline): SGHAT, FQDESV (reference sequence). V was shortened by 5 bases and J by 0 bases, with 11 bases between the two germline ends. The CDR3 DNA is TGTGCCAGCAGCAAGGACGGGGTCTCTGGAAACACCATATATTTT. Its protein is CASSKDGVSGNTIYF.

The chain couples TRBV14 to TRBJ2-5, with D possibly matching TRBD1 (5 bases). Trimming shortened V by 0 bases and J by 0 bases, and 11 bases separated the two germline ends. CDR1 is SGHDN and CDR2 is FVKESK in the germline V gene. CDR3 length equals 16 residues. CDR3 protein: CASSQDPGLNQETQYF. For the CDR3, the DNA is TGTGCCAGCAGCCAAGACCCAGGGTTAAACCAAGAGACCCAGTACTTC.

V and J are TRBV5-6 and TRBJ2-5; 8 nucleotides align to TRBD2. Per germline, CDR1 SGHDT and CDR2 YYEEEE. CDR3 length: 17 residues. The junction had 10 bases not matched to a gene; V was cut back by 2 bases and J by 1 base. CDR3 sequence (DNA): TGTGCCAGCAGCTTCGGGCTAGCGGGCGCACCCCAAGAGACCCAGTACTTC. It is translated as CASSFGLAGAPQETQYF.

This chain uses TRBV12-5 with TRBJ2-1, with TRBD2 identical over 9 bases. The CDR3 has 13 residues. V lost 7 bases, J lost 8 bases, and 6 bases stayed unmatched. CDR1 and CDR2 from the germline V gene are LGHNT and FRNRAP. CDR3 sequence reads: CASAGGTSYEQFF. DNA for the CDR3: TGTGCTAGTGCGGGCGGGACTAGCTATGAGCAGTTCTTC.

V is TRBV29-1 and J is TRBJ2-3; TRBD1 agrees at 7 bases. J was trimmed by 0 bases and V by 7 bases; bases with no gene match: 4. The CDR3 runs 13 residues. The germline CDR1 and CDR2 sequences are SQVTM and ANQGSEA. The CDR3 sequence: CSAPGQSTDTQYF. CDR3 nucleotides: TGCAGCGCCCCGGGACAGAGCACAGATACGCAGTATTTT.

Here the CDR3 DNA reads TGTGCCAGCAGCTCGTCCAGGCCGGGGGAGGGCTACACCTTC. It specifies CASSSSRPGEGYTF. The chain carries TRBV5-6 and TRBJ1-2, with D maybe TRBD1 (5 bases). Germline V gives CDR1 SGHDT, CDR2 YYEEEE. The V and J ends lost 3 bases and 8 bases respectively, with 17 bases between them. This CDR3 is built from 14 residues.